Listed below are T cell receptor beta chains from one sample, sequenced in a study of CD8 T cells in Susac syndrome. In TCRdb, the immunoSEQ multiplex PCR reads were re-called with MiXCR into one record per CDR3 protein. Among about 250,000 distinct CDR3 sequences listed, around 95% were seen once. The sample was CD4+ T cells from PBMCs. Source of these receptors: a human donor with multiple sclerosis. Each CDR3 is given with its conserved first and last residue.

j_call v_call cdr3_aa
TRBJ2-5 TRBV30 CAWKLVGIQETQYF
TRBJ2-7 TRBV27 CASSLYRLAGDPYEQYF
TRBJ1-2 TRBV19 CASSIDRDREPNYGYTF
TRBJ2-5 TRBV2 CASTRGDGETQYF
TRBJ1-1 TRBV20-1 CSAAWTGGTEAFF
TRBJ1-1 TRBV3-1 CASSPQSRNTEAFF
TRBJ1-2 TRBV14 CASSLGFLRGKNYGYTF
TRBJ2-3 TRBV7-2 CASSSGLVPDTQYF
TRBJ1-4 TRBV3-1 CASSQETREKLFF
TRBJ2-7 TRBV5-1 CASSWGQGGEQYF
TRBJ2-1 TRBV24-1 CATSDWRGAGDEQFF
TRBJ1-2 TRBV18 CASSPPISNGYTF
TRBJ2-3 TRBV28 CASTPGGSTDTQYF
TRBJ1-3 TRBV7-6 CASSSPWRNSGNTIYF
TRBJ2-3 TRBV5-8 CASSLIRASAHTDTQYF
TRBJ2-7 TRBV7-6 CASSLVSEAELYEQYF
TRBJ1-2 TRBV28 CASSFPEGNYGYTF
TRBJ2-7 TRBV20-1 CSAHESGAYGNSPYEQYF
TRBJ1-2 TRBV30 CAWRQDYGYTF
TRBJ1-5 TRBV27 CASSLRGGGNQPQQF
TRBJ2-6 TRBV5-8 CASSLALGGSGANVLTF
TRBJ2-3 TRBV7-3 CASSLTGGRAADTQYF
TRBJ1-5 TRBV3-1 CASSQGGDNQPQHF
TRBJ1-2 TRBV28 CASRDNRGGYTF
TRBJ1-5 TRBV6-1 CASTGRPGGPQHF
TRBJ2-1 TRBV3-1 CASSRGAGVRNEQFF
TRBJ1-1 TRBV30 CAWTPGTANTEAFF
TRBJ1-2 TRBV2 CASSVTETGPFNYGYTF
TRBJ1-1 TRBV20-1 CSARGPGQGKSMNTEAFF
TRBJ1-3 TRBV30 CAWSVFQGAGNTIYF
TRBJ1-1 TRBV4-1 CASSHTGQLTVAFF
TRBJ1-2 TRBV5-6 CASSRDRNDGYTF
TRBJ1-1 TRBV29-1 CSVGNPNTEAFF
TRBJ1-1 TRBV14 CASSQSGLLRRTEAFF
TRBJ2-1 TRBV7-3 CASSRTSGAHNEQFF
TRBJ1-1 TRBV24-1 CATAKGGGNTEAFF
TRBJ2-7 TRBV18 CASSPFRSSLYEQYF
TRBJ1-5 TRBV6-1 CASRVYVLSDADHSNQPQHF
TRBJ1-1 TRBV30 CAWSQLNTEAFF
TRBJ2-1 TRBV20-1 CSASERENEQFF
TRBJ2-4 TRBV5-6 CASSPEATKNIQYF
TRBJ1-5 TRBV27 CASSPRTGFGSNQPQHF
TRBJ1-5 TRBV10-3 CAISDLPRSNQPQHF
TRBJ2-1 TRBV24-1 CATSDLPPGAGGANEQFF
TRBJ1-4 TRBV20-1 CSARVLGEKLFF
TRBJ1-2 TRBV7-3 CASSSYGYTF
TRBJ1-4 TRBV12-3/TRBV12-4 CASSRRQEHHEKLFF
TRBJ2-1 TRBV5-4 CASSSGNRGGNNEQFF
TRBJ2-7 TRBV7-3 CASSNGREQYF
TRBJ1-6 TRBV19 CASRLDRASPLHF
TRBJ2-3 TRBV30 CAWSGGISTDTQYF
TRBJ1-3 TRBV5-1 CASRSDSGNTMYF
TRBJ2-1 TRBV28 CASSREGQGRNEQFF
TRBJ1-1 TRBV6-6 CASSYPGTGAEEAFF